A selection of T cell receptor beta chains follows, all from one sample in a study of blood T cell repertoires in COVID-19. Clones were sequenced by immunoSEQ multiplex PCR, and TCRdb holds only the in-frame ones, with some missing. The repertoire holds about 250,000 clones, with over 80% as singletons. Sequenced material: peripheral blood. These receptors came from a woman aged 60-75 years with active or convalescent COVID-19. CDR3s include the opening cysteine and the closing phenylalanine or tryptophan. The order of the fields is D gene, clone size, J gene, V gene, CDR3 protein, CDR3 DNA. The D gene is left open where the match is weak. For some rows the clone size is stated as once, few or many, or as a class when expanded; others skip it.

TRBD2,NA,TRBJ2-1,TRBV6-6,CASSPPGTSGGINNEQFF,TGTGCCAGCAGTCCCCCCGGGACTAGCGGGGGGATAAACAATGAGCAGTTCTTC
NA,NA,TRBJ2-3,TRBV9,CASSSPGKPRDTQYF,TGTGCCAGCAGCTCTCCAGGGAAACCTCGGGATACGCAGTATTTT
TRBD2,NA,TRBJ2-1,TRBV11-2,CASSPQGLAGRNEQFF,TGTGCCAGCAGCCCCCAGGGACTAGCGGGACGCAATGAGCAGTTCTTC
TRBD2,NA,TRBJ2-1,TRBV19,CASSKASGSYNEQFF,TGTGCCAGTAGTAAGGCTAGCGGGAGTTACAATGAGCAGTTCTTC
NA,NA,TRBJ1-1,TRBV6-6,CASSYSGQGTTEAFF,TGTGCCAGCAGTTATTCGGGACAAGGGACGACTGAAGCTTTCTTT
NA,NA,TRBJ2-5,TRBV3-1/TRBV3-2,CASLQTDRDKETQYF,TGTGCCAGCCTCCAGACTGACCGGGACAAAGAGACCCAGTACTTC
NA,NA,TRBJ1-2,TRBV2,CASSIQLYGYTF,TGTGCCAGCAGTATACAGTTATATGGCTACACCTTC
TRBD2,NA,TRBJ2-7,TRBV5-1,CASSPRTSGSYEQYF,TGCGCCAGCAGCCCACGGACTAGCGGGAGCTACGAGCAGTACTTC
NA,NA,TRBJ2-3,TRBV11-3,CASSLPRDWVTDTQYF,TGTGCCAGCAGCTTACCGCGGGACTGGGTCACAGATACGCAGTATTTT
NA,medium-sized,TRBJ2-1,TRBV7-9,CASSPTREYYNEQFF,TGTGCCAGCAGCCCTACCCGGGAGTATTACAATGAGCAGTTCTTC
TRBD1,few,TRBJ1-1,TRBV3-1/TRBV3-2,CASSSGTGGNTEAFF,TGTGCCAGCAGCTCTGGGACAGGAGGGAACACTGAAGCTTTCTTT
NA,NA,TRBJ2-7,TRBV5-1,CASSLGQGTQYF,TGCGCCAGCAGCTTGGGTCAGGGCACCCAGTACTTC
TRBD1,NA,TRBJ1-5,TRBV11-3,CASSLDLGLQTGRIQPQHF,TGTGCCAGCAGCTTAGACTTGGGGCTCCAGACAGGGAGAATTCAGCCCCAGCATTTT
TRBD1,once,TRBJ1-3,TRBV11-2,CASSLYRGRGGTIYF,TGTGCCAGCAGCTTATACAGGGGACGTGGAGGCACCATATATTTT
TRBD2,NA,TRBJ2-3,TRBV7-9,CASSRTGLVADTQYF,TGTGCCAGCAGCCGGACTGGACTAGTGGCCGATACGCAGTATTTT
TRBD2,NA,TRBJ2-3,TRBV5-1,CASSPGLAGGADTQYF,TGCGCCAGCAGCCCAGGACTAGCGGGGGGGGCGGATACGCAGTATTTT
TRBD2,NA,TRBJ2-7,TRBV7-7,CASSPRPGTSGSSYEQYF,TGTGCTAGCAGCCCCCGTCCCGGGACTAGCGGGAGCTCCTACGAGCAGTACTTC
NA,NA,TRBJ2-5,TRBV11-2,CASSFEVFETQYF,TGTGCCAGCAGCTTTGAGGTATTTGAGACCCAGTACTTC
NA,NA,TRBJ2-3,TRBV9,CASSVGAGSRTDTQYF,TGTGCCAGCAGCGTAGGGGCAGGATCCCGCACAGATACGCAGTATTTT
NA,NA,TRBJ2-3,TRBV7-9,CASSSTGLATDTQYF,TGTGCCAGCAGCTCGACAGGTCTCGCCACAGATACGCAGTATTTT
NA,NA,TRBJ2-7,TRBV20-1,CSASVRHEQYF,TGCAGTGCCAGTGTGCGGCACGAGCAGTACTTC
NA,once,TRBJ2-3,TRBV11-3,CASSLDRADTQYF,TGTGCCAGCAGCTTAGATCGCGCAGATACGCAGTATTTT
NA,NA,TRBJ2-7,TRBV3-1/TRBV3-2,CASSSRQATYEQYF,TGTGCCAGCAGCTCCCGACAGGCAACCTACGAGCAGTACTTC
TRBD1,NA,TRBJ1-4,TRBV4-1,CASSHPGTGLEKLFF,TGCGCCAGCAGCCACCCCGGGACAGGGCTCGAAAAACTGTTTTTT
TRBD1,NA,TRBJ2-1,TRBV27,CASPGGQAKISPYNEQFF,TGTGCCAGCCCGGGTGGACAGGCGAAGATAAGTCCCTACAATGAGCAGTTCTTC
TRBD1,NA,TRBJ1-4,TRBV2,CASSTNRGAEKLFF,TGTGCCAGCAGTACGAACAGGGGGGCTGAAAAACTGTTTTTT
TRBD2,NA,TRBJ2-3,TRBV6-5,CASSPRGLVGDTQYF,TGTGCCAGCAGCCCGCGGGGACTAGTGGGAGATACGCAGTATTTT
NA,NA,TRBJ1-3,TRBV6-1,CASSETTGSGNTIYF,TGTGCCAGCAGTGAAACGACAGGATCTGGAAACACCATATATTTT
TRBD2,NA,TRBJ2-1,TRBV28,CASRPTSGDNEQFF,TGTGCCAGCCGGCCGACTAGCGGGGACAATGAGCAGTTCTTC
TRBD2,NA,TRBJ2-1,TRBV11-3,CASSSPGGRNNEQFF,TGTGCCAGCAGCTCCCCGGGGGGGAGGAACAATGAGCAGTTCTTC
TRBD2,once,TRBJ2-5,TRBV7-2,CASSLGGAGETQYF,TGTGCCAGCAGCCTCGGGGGGGCGGGAGAGACCCAGTACTTC
TRBD1,once,TRBJ1-2,TRBV20-1,CSARGQSITF,TGCAGTGCTAGGGGACAGTCGATCACCTTC
NA,NA,TRBJ1-1,TRBV6-1,CASSEYGRNTEAFF,TGTGCCAGCAGTGAATATGGGCGGAACACTGAAGCTTTCTTT
TRBD2,NA,TRBJ2-1,TRBV19,CASSITGGASYNEQFF,TGTGCCAGTAGTATAACGGGGGGGGCCTCCTACAATGAGCAGTTCTTC
TRBD1,once,TRBJ1-4,TRBV19,CASTGWATGTREKLFF,TGTGCCAGTACAGGTTGGGCGACAGGGACCCGTGAAAAACTGTTTTTT
TRBD1,NA,TRBJ1-5,TRBV3-1/TRBV3-2,CASSQGQGARNQPQHF,TGTGCCAGCAGCCAAGGACAGGGGGCGCGCAATCAGCCCCAGCATTTT
TRBD1,NA,TRBJ1-1,TRBV5-1,CASSLGIGQGPNTEAFF,TGCGCCAGCAGCTTGGGAATTGGACAGGGCCCGAACACTGAAGCTTTCTTT
TRBD2,NA,TRBJ2-2,TRBV28,CAIGAGVDTGELFF,TGTGCCATCGGAGCGGGGGTGGACACCGGGGAGCTGTTTTTT
TRBD2,NA,TRBJ2-1,TRBV4-2,CASSQGTSGRAAEQFF,TGTGCCAGCAGCCAAGGGACTAGCGGGAGGGCCGCTGAGCAGTTCTTC
NA,NA,TRBJ1-2,TRBV28,CAIGRGARLGYGYTF,TGTGCAATAGGTCGGGGGGCCCGACTTGGATATGGCTACACCTTC
TRBD1,NA,TRBJ1-1,TRBV6-6,CASSPDRALEAFF,TGTGCCAGCAGTCCGGACAGGGCCCTTGAAGCTTTCTTT
NA,NA,TRBJ1-2,TRBV15,CATSGSSNYGYTF,TGTGCCACCAGCGGCAGTTCTAACTATGGCTACACCTTC
NA,NA,TRBJ2-3,TRBV5-1,CASRPSGGGDTQYF,TGCGCCAGCAGACCCTCAGGAGGAGGGGATACGCAGTATTTT
NA,NA,TRBJ1-2,TRBV2,CASSEERGGGGKIGYTF,TGTGCCAGCAGTGAAGAAAGGGGGGGCGGAGGCAAGATAGGCTACACCTTC
NA,NA,TRBJ2-4,TRBV6-5,CAGADIAKNIQYF,TGTGCCGGGGCGGATATAGCCAAAAACATTCAGTACTTC
NA,NA,TRBJ2-7,TRBV11-2,CASSRTGGEIYEQYF,TGTGCCAGCAGCAGAACAGGTGGAGAGATCTACGAGCAGTACTTC
NA,NA,TRBJ1-3,TRBV9,CASSVAGPGNTIYF,TGTGCCAGCAGCGTAGCAGGTCCTGGAAACACCATATATTTT
TRBD1,NA,TRBJ1-6,TRBV5-1,CASSTRGNNSPLHF,TGCGCCAGCAGCACCAGGGGGAATAATTCACCCCTCCACTTT